A single T cell receptor (beta chain) is shown here with its context. Per the germline V gene, CDR1 is SGHTA and CDR2 is FQGNSA. V trimming: 2 bases; J trimming: 4 bases; junction bases outside the gene matches: 7. The CDR3 is made up of 15 amino acids. This sample was taken from a study of blood T cell repertoires in COVID-19. Overall study context: Researchers got acute and convalescent COVID-19 samples from the United States, Italy and Spain. PBMCs, B-cell-depleted T cells, or T cells provided the cDNA or gDNA that made up the material.

Original processing notes: Cell counts per sample came from amplifying reference gene primers. Produced via immunoSEQ multiplex PCR; TCRdb's table is partial and in-frame only. Clone size and the V and J calls come from that table; the DNA yielded D and trimming. The sample records around 100,000 clones, 75% to 90% being singletons. Sample: peripheral blood. J is TRBJ1-2 and V is TRBV7-2; 7 nucleotides align to TRBD1. This TCR came from a woman aged 35 to 49 with acute or convalescent COVID-19. The CDR3 here is CASSLSTGSSYGYTF. CDR3 coding DNA: TGTGCCAGCAGCTTATCGACAGGGAGCAGCTATGGCTACACCTTC.